This TCR beta chain stems from a study of OX40 agonist ivuxolimab in advanced cancers. This CDR3 has 12 residues. V gave up 7 bases and J gave up 9 bases, with 15 bases separating them. Looked up from germline, CDR1 is MNHEY and CDR2 is SVGAGI. Assay: immunoSEQ multiplex PCR; the TCRdb copy retains only in-frame clones and omits some. The sample lists some 84,000 clones, around 92% occurring once. This chain links TRBV6-5 with TRBJ1-2; D call uncertain. The receptor was derived from an adult with an advanced solid tumor such as melanoma, head and neck, liver or kidney cancer. The sample was CD4+ or CD8+ T cells sorted from blood, taken in a trial of the OX40 agonist ivuxolimab. In DNA form, the CDR3 reads TGTGCCAGCACTCCCGGGCTGGGCCGCTACACCTTC. Amino acid sequence: CASTPGLGRYTF.